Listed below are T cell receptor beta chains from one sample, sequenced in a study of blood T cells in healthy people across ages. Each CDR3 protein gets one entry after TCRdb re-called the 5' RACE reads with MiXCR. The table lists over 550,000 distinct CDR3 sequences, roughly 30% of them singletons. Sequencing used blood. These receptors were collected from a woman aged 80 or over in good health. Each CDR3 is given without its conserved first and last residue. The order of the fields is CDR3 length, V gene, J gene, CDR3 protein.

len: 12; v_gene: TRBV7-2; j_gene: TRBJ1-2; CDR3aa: ASSLVRAGGGYT
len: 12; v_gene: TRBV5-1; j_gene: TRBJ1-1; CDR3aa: ASSLQQGRTEAF
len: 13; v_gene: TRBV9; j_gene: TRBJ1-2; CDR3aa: ASSDRDRVNYGYT
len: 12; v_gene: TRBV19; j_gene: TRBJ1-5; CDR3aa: ASNQGRINQPQH
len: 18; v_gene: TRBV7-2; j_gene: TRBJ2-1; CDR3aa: ASSVRLAGGTRGSYNEQF
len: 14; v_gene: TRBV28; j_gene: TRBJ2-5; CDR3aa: ASSLLGLADQETQY
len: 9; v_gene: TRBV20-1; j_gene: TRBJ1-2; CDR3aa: SGVWAYGYT
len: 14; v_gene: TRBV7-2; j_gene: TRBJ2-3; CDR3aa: ASSFRDYGGTDTQY
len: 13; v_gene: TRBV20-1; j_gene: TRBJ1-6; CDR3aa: SAQSPTGFDSPPH
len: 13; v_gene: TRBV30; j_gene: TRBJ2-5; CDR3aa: AWSLGQGAGETQY
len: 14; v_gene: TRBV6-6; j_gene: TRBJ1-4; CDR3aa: ASSYRSGQGNEKLF
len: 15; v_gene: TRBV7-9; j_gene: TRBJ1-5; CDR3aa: ASSYGQGIRSNQPQH
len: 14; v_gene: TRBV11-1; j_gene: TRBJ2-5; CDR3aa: ASSLGSGASQETQY
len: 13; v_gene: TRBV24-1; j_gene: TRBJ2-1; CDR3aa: ATSARDRARDEQF
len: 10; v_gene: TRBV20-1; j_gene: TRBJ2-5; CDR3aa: SATSGGETQY
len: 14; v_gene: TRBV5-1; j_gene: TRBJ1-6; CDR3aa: ASSLERRSYNSPLH
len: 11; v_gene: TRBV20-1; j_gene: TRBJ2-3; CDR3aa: SARDYDTDTQY
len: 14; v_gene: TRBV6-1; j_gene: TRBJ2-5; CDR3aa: ASSDRQGGRQETQY
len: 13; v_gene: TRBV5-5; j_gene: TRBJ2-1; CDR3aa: ASSLVRGGYNEQF
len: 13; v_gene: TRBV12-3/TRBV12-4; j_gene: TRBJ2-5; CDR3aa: ASSRTGGVRETQY
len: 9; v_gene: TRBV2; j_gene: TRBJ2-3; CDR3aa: ASSGGYTQY
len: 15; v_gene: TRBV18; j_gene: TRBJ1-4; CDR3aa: ASSPRNQGMANEKLF
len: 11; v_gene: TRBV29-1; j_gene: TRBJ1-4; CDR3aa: SVRPTPNEKLF
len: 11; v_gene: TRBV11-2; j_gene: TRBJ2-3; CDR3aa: ASSFRQGIEQY
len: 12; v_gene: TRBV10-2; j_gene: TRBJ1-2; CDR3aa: ASRRGEGNYGYT
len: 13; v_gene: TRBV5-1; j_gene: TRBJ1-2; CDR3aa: ASSFSGQTNYGYT
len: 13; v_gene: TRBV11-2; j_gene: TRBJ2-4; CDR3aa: ASSNQGRVENIQY
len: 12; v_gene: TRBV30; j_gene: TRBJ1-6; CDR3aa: AWTDGPYNSPLH
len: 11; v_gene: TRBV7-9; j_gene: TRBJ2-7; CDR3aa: ASSLSGRGEQY
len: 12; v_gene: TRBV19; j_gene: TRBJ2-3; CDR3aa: ASSIDRGTDTQY
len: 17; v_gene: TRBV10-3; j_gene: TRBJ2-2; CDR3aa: AISESKGADRPNTGELF
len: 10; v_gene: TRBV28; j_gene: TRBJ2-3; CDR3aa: ASRSGVDLRY
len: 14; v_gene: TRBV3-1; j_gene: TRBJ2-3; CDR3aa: ASRRTSGGPEDTQY
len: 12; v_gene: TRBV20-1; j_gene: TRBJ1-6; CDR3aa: SARDPGTGRDLH
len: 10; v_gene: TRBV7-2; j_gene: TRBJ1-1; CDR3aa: AGNLGDTEAF
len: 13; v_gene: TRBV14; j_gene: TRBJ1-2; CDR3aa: ASSQDLGQDYGYT
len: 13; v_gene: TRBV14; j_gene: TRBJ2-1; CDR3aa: ASSQDRGRFDEQF
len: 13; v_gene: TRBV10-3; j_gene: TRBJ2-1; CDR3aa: AISESQAHWNEQF
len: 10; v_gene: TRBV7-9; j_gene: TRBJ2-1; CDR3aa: ASSFKPTGQF
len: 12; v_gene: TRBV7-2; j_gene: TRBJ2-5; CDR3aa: ASSHGTSAETQY
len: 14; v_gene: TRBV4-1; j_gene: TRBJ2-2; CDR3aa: ASSQGRGGGPGELF
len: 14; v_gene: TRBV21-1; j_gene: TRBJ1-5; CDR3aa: ASPKGAGRGNQPQH
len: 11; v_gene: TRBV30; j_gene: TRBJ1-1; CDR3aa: AWSWGMNTEAF
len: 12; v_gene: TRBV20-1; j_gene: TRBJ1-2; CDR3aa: SGFVVSKGDGYT
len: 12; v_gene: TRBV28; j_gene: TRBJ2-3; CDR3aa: ASSLKAGGDTQY
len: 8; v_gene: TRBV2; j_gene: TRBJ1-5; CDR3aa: ASKGQPQH
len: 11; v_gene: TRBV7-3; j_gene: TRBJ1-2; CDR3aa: ASSLGRDSGYT
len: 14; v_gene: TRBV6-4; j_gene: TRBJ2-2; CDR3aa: ASSETTGGQPGELF
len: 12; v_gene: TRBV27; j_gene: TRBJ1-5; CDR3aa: ASSSGFIDQPQH
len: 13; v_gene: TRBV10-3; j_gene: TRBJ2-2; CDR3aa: ATHDRGLGTGELF
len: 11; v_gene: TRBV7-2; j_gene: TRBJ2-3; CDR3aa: AGSGGNTDTQY
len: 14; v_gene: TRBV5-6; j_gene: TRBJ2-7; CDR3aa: ASSLTGIRSSYEQY
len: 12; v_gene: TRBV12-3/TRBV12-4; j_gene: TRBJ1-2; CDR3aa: ASSHPNRGDGYT
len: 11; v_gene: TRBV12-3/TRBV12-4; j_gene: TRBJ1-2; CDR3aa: ASSVRDRGLGT
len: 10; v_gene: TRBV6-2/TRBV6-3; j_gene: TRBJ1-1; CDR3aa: ASSQNIGEAF